This T cell receptor beta chain was captured in a study of sequential checkpoint blockade in melanoma (dated by TCRdb to between 2018 and 2021). Turning to the overall study: Using 1:1 randomization, the trial assigned patients either to first-line nivolumab followed by ipilimumab (arm A) or to ipilimumab followed by nivolumab (arm B). Both trial sequences were followed by maintenance nivolumab. Beyond this particular receptor, the publication reports: The response-prediction model combining TCR metrics and mutation burden needs validation in larger, independent patient cohorts.

Inclusive of the bounding cysteine and phenylalanine, the CDR3 is 15 residues long. Just CDR3 DNA is preserved here, 45 bases in frame from base 1. V lost 1 base and J lost 3 bases, and the count of bases not matched to a germline gene is 6. Via the germline V gene, CDR1 is SGHVS and CDR2 FNYEAQ. The count of this clone is one. The clone's antigen remains unknown. No qualities accompany the bases; no much larger clone lies one base away. The immunoSEQ Assay was used to immunosequence TCRbeta CDR3 regions from genomic DNA. Before high-throughput sequencing, genomic DNA was amplified using bias-controlled multiplex PCR. In the original analysis: To quantify the absolute abundance of each unique TCRbeta CDR3 region, the sequences were collapsed and filtered. Clonality, defined as 1 minus Pielou's evenness, was calculated using productive rearrangements only. A previously published method was used to identify clones with significantly greater frequencies in on-treatment samples than in baseline samples. The immuneACCESS repertoire file appears here via TCRdb, limited to in-frame rearrangements. These files lack a portion of the clones; in checked studies, under half of the deficit traces to unresolved V genes, and the cause of the others is not known. The D gene and trimming were derived from the DNA, and the V and J assignments and clone size from that table. This sample holds around 11,000 clones; about 80% were observed only once. In total, the top ten clones hold approximately 50% of the sample.

What the treatment or condition label conveys for this sample: randomized to nivolumab then ipilimumab (arm A) or the reverse (arm B). None of the trial patients had been given prior DNA-damaging chemotherapy. A FACS Aria II flow cytometer was used to sort live CD3+CD8+ cells that were negative for CD19 and CD56 from thawed PBMCs. Samples were obtained from patients with melanoma enrolled in CheckMate 064, a randomized, open-label phase II trial of sequential checkpoint blockade. Peripheral blood mononuclear cells were obtained through leukapheresis, purified using Ficoll-Paque, and frozen in human serum containing roughly 10% DMSO. Immediately after sorting, the purity of the sorted blood CD3+CD8+ cells was confirmed to be >98%, and DNA was then extracted.

Recombination connected TRBV7-6 to TRBJ2-7, with TRBD1 identical over 7 junction bases. This sequence originates from a human donor with melanoma. This specimen consisted of CD8+ T cells sorted from blood (inferred from file names), obtained from a patient given nivolumab and ipilimumab in sequence. This receptor carries the CDR3 CASSLGDSGNYEQYF. In nucleotides, the sequence is TGTGCCAGCAGCTTAGGGGACAGCGGTAACTACGAGCAGTACTTC.